The TCR beta chain described here comes from a study of control samples from healthy donors and cancer patients. Only a few counts were recorded for this clone. CDR1 is ENHRY, CDR2 SYGVKD, per germline. The CDR3 totals 14 residues. J gave up 3 bases and V 10 bases, and 6 bases lay outside the gene matches. Sequenced by immunoSEQ multiplex PCR; TCRdb stores in-frame clones only, minus some. The profile shows fewer than 200,000 clones, around 90% of them singletons. The sequence derives from a woman aged 45-65 years in good health. The source material was blood. This chain uses TRBV10-3 with TRBJ2-2; 9 bases fit TRBD1. The chain's CDR3 is CATRDRVDTGELFF. The CDR3 region has the DNA TGTGCCACCCGGGACAGGGTCGACACCGGGGAGCTGTTTTTT.